This T cell receptor (beta chain) was captured by sequencing in a study of CD8 T cells in Susac syndrome. The T cells that were sequenced for TCR beta were CD8+ and CD4+ cells from blood. Negative isolation yielded the CD8+ and CD4+ T cells, while FACS enriched the TEMRA cells. The CDR3 length is 14 residues. Germline V gene lookup returns CDR1 LGHDT and CDR2 YNNKEL (reference sequence). V dropped 5 bases and J dropped 8 bases, with 16 bases sitting between them. Reverse transcription of roughly 0.5 to 1 ug RNA was performed with random hexamers. An immunoSEQ multiplex PCR amplified TCR beta CDR3 over 54 Vbeta and 13 Jbeta. A single record per CDR3 protein comes from TCRdb applying MiXCR to the immunoSEQ multiplex PCR reads. The sample has roughly 150,000 distinct CDR3 sequences, roughly 94% seen once.

The receptor comes from a human donor with multiple sclerosis. The sample consisted of CD4+ T cells from PBMCs. The rearrangement links TRBV3-1 to TRBJ2-1; tentative D call: TRBD2 (5 bases). The CDR3 DNA is TGTGCCAGCAGCTCTCTCGGGATCGCGGATGAGCAGTTCTTC. Translating gives CASSSLGIADEQFF.